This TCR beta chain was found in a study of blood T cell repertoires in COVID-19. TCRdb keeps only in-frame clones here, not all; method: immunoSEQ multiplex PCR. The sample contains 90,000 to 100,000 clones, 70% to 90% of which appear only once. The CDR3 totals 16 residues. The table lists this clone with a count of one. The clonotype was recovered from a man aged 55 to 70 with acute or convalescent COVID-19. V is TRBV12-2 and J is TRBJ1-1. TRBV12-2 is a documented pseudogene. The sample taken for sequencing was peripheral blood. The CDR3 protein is CASRLDTRGPCTEAFF. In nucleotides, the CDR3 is TGTGCAAGTCGCTTAGATACCCGGGGTCCGTGCACTGAAGCTTTCTTT.